This T cell receptor beta chain is from a study of shared clonotypes between healthy human individuals. Study summary: Each donor's CD8 memory used one plate, CD8 naive two, each CD4 subset three.

Notes on this clone: The antigen is not known.

V was shortened by 1 base and J by 9 bases, with 10 bases between the two germline ends. The CDR3 runs to 13 residues. Germline V CDR1 and CDR2: MNHEY, SMNVEV (reference sequence). Terminally differentiated effector memory CD45RA+ cells were left out of the naive CD8 fraction, which was CD45RO-negative and positively selected for CCR7. Splitting of each subset's genomic DNA was done evenly across several immunoSEQ plates. TCRdb keeps only in-frame clones here, not all; method: immunoSEQ multiplex PCR. This table holds about 1,900,000 clones, 85% to 95% found once. Findings of the study overall: Sharing across four donors was seen in around 5% of naive CD4 clonotypes.

The sample taken for sequencing was naive CD8+ T cells sorted from blood. The V and J genes are TRBV27 and TRBJ2-1; TRBD1 is a possible D gene (5 bases). This TCR came from a man younger than 35 in good health. This CDR3 is CASSLWVDTEQFF. CDR3 DNA: TGTGCCAGCAGTTTATGGGTGGACACTGAGCAGTTCTTC.